These 10 T cell receptor beta chains came from one sample sequenced in a study of control samples from healthy donors and cancer patients. Profiling relied on immunoSEQ multiplex PCR, and the TCRdb table lists in-frame clones only, not all of them. The sample holds about 120,000 clones; 70% to 90% are singletons and the top ten take over 2%. Material for sequencing was blood. These receptors all stem from a woman between 65 and 79 years old in good health.

There are a few counts of this clone. V and J are TRBV18 and TRBJ2-1; TRBD2 is a possible D gene (5 bases). The germline V gene has CDR1 KGHSH and CDR2 LQKENI. V lost 5 bases, J lost 5 bases, and 16 bases lay in between. This CDR3 spans 15 amino acids. The CDR3 DNA follows: TGTGCCAGCTCATCCGGGATCTACGGCCACAATGAGCAGTTCTTC. Its translation is CASSSGIYGHNEQFF.

This clone was observed once. The chain has TRBV15 and TRBJ1-1; 8 bases map to TRBD1. Germline trimming cut 1 base from V and 5 bases from J; bases unmatched to any gene: 3. Germline CDR1 reads LNHNV; CDR2 reads YYDKDF (reference sequence). The CDR3 spans 14 residues. CDR3 in amino acids: CATSRARQGTEAFF. The CDR3 nucleotides are TGTGCCACCAGCAGAGCCCGACAGGGGACTGAAGCTTTCTTT.

The V call is TRBV7-2, the J call TRBJ1-4; D remains unclear. The germline CDR1 and CDR2 sequences are SGHTA and FQGNSA. The ends were cut back, 5 bases at V and 3 bases at J, with 10 bases in the middle. The CDR3 totals 14 residues. In nucleotides, the CDR3 is TGTGCCAGCAGCCGGGATTGGGCTAATGAAAAACTGTTTTTT. Amino acids: CASSRDWANEKLFF. Full variable domain (remainder filled in from reference TRBV7-2 and TRBJ1-4): GAGVSQSPSNKVTEKGKDVELRCDPISGHTALYWYRQSLGQGLEFLIYFQGNSAPDKSGLPSDRFSAERTGGSVSTLTIQRTQQEDSAVYLCASSRDWANEKLFFGSGTQLSVL.

The chain combines TRBV11-2 with TRBJ2-7; D is unresolved. CDR3 length equals 14 residues. V gave up 2 bases and J gave up 2 bases, with 10 bases separating them. Germline CDR1 is SGHAT and CDR2 is FQNNGV. The DNA of the CDR3 is TGTGCCAGCAGCTTACGGGCAGACCCCTACGAGCAGTACTTC. It translates to CASSLRADPYEQYF.

This CDR3 reads CASSPPLAGYEQYF. The CDR3 DNA reads TGTGCCAGCTCACCACCGCTCGCGGGGTACGAGCAGTACTTC. The gene calls are TRBV18 and TRBJ2-7; D is perhaps TRBD2 (6 bases). This CDR3 comprises 14 residues. Germline values: CDR1 KGHSH, CDR2 LQKENI. V was pared by 0 bases and J by 4 bases, with 10 bases between.

The genes are TRBV5-1 and TRBJ1-3; tentative D call: TRBD1 (5 bases). This CDR3 comprises 13 residues. The V and J ends lost 0 bases and 4 bases respectively, with 5 bases between them. CDR1 and CDR2 (germline): SGHRS, YFSETQ. CDR3 in amino acids: CASSLGGGNTIYF. In nucleotides, the CDR3 is TGCGCCAGCAGCTTGGGGGGCGGAAACACCATATATTTT.

The genes are TRBV5-1 and TRBJ1-5; D is unresolved. Germline V CDR1 and CDR2: SGHRS, YFSETQ. V lost 0 bases and J 3 bases, leaving 7 bases between the germline ends. The CDR3 has 14 residues. The CDR3 DNA is TGCGCCAGCAGCTTGGAAGGGTACAATCAGCCCCAGCATTTT. This codes for CASSLEGYNQPQHF.

The CDR3 nucleotides read TGCAGTGCTAGTAAGGGATCCGGGGAGCTGTTTTTT. Its translation is CSASKGSGELFF. V gene TRBV20-1 combines with J gene TRBJ2-2; no clear D. The CDR3 has 12 residues. Germline values: CDR1 DFQATT, CDR2 SNEGSKA (reference sequence). V lost 3 bases, J lost 6 bases, and 8 bases lay in between.

J is TRBJ2-5 and V is TRBV2; D not certain. The germline CDR1 and CDR2 sequences are SNHLY and FYNNEI. Trimming cost V 9 bases and J 5 bases, with 10 bases left between them. CDR3 length equals 11 residues. This chain's CDR3 is CASKKSETQYF. The CDR3 nucleotides read TGTGCCAGTAAGAAGTCGGAGACCCAGTACTTC.

The V and J genes are TRBV7-6 and TRBJ2-1; 12 bases agree with TRBD2. There are 16 residues in the CDR3. Unmatched junction bases numbered 1, after V lost 1 base and J lost 3 bases. The germline V gene has CDR1 SGHVS and CDR2 FNYEAQ. DNA for the CDR3: TGTGCCAGCAGCTTAGAACTAGCGGGGGGCTACAATGAGCAGTTCTTC. Protein sequence: CASSLELAGGYNEQFF.